The entry below gives a single T cell receptor beta chain sequence along with its context. This sample stems from a study of shared clonotypes between healthy human individuals. Authors' processing steps: Filtering differed, since immunoSEQ gave only junction sequences and no quality scores. Libraries were prepared by immunoSEQ multiplex PCR; TCRdb keeps only in-frame clonotypes and omits some of them. V and J calls and clone size come straight from that table; D and trimming were deduced from the DNA. The sample records 400,000 to 600,000 clones, roughly 79% being singletons. V lost 4 bases to trimming and J lost 7 bases, with 5 bases between them. Looked up from germline, CDR1 is SGHTA and CDR2 is FQGNSA. The CDR3 runs 11 residues.

The chain employs TRBV7-2 and TRBJ2-1; D is ambiguous. The TCR originated in a woman between 35 and 50 years old in good health. Some clones in this sample may be carry-over from other donors' samples. The sample taken for sequencing was PBMCs. The CDR3 DNA reads TGTGCCAGCAGCTCGCAAAATGAGCAGTTCTTC. It yields the protein CASSSQNEQFF.